The source of this TCR beta chain is a study of blood T cell repertoires in COVID-19. At the level of the study: The study drew acute and convalescent COVID-19 samples from the United States, Italy and Spain. PBMCs, B-cell-depleted T cells, or T cells provided the cDNA or gDNA that made up the material.

Trimming took 0 bases from V and 7 from J; bases not matched to a gene: 9. Germline loops: CDR1 KGHSH, CDR2 LQKENI. This CDR3 is built from 17 residues. In the study's own analysis: Nucleated cell number was recorded as an estimate derived from reference gene primer amplification. TCRdb keeps only in-frame clones here, not all; method: immunoSEQ multiplex PCR. V and J calls and clone size come straight from that table; D and trimming were deduced from the DNA. The table has some 400,000 clones, 81% seen once; the top ten hold 1.1%. This TCR was sampled from a human donor with acute or convalescent COVID-19. The donor label of this sample is uncertain. The chain employs TRBV18 and TRBJ1-6; 7 nucleotides line up with TRBD1. Sequenced material: peripheral blood. CDR3 loop: CASSPPAGGGRNSPLHF. The DNA of the CDR3 is TGTGCCAGCTCACCACCGGCAGGGGGTGGAAGAAATTCACCCCTCCACTTT.